This T cell receptor (beta chain) was found in a study of T cell responses to AZD1222 COVID-19 vaccine. Sequencing was performed with immunoSEQ multiplex PCR; in TCRdb, only in-frame clones are kept and a portion is missing. The sample has some 250,000 clones; about 94% are singletons. A remark on this clone: Antigen: not known.

Study conclusions and caveats: Unmutated variant regions reportedly attract nearly half of all spike-specific TCRs.

The sequence was obtained from an adult who received the AZD1222 COVID-19 vaccine. The sequencing here drew on peripheral blood, taken 28 days after the second AZD1222 dose.

The CDR3 DNA follows: TGTGCCAGCAGCCGCCGACCCGGGGGGCTCGGCGGGAAAAATGAGCAGTTCTTC. This encodes CASSRRPGGLGGKNEQFF. The genes are TRBV7-9 and TRBJ2-1, with D perhaps TRBD2 (7 bases). This CDR3 has 18 residues. Between the trimmed V and J ends, which lost 5 bases and 7 bases, there was a span of 27 bases. Germline CDR1 SEHNR, CDR2 FQNEAQ (reference sequence).